This T cell receptor (beta chain) was identified during a study of blood T cell repertoires in COVID-19. In the study overall: Sources were T cells, B-cell-depleted T cells, or PBMCs; the material itself was cDNA or gDNA.

Turning to this clone: This CDR3 is also generated by other DNA sequences in the sample.

Method: immunoSEQ multiplex PCR; TCRdb's copy keeps in-frame clones and lacks some. The sample holds a few hundred thousand clones; 75% to 85% are singletons and the top ten take roughly 1.2%. The sequence derives from a woman between 25 and 40 years old with COVID-19, enrolled during active disease. Sequenced sample: peripheral blood.

Here the CDR3 DNA reads TGTGCCAGCAGTTTGGGGGGGGACTATGGCTACACCTTC. Encoded protein: CASSLGGDYGYTF. The chain carries TRBV27 and TRBJ1-2; possibly TRBD1 for D (5 bases). Per the germline V gene, CDR1 is MNHEY and CDR2 is SMNVEV (reference sequence). This CDR3 has 13 amino acids. V shed 3 bases and J shed 3 bases, with 8 bases lying between them.